These 31 T cell receptor beta chains originate from one sample sequenced in a study of OX40 agonist ivuxolimab in advanced cancers. Sequenced by immunoSEQ multiplex PCR; TCRdb stores in-frame clones only, minus some. Of tens of thousands of clones detected, around 93% appear once; the ten largest clones hold around 24%. The source was CD4+ or CD8+ T cells sorted from blood, collected in a trial of the OX40 agonist ivuxolimab. The receptors stem from an adult with an advanced solid tumor such as melanoma, head and neck, liver or kidney cancer.

The sample holds a few counts of this clone. V and J are TRBV13 and TRBJ2-5, with unresolved D. Germline loops: CDR1 PRHDT, CDR2 FYEKMQ (reference sequence). Trimming pared 4 bases from V and 5 bases from J, leaving 8 bases between. CDR3 length: 12 residues. In DNA form, the CDR3 reads TGTGCCAGCAGCTCCAACGGGGAGACCCAGTACTTC. It codes for CASSSNGETQYF.

The genes are TRBV4-3 and TRBJ2-1; 7 nucleotides match TRBD2. Germline assignment: CDR1 LGHNA and CDR2 YSLEER. The CDR3 length is 18 residues. The junction had 13 bases not matched to a gene; V was cut back by 1 base and J by 4 bases. CDR3 DNA sequence: TGCGCCAGCAGCCAAGGGTTCGGGCTAGCGGAGAAATACAATGAGCAGTTCTTC. It yields the protein CASSQGFGLAEKYNEQFF.

CDR3 region: CAISEDRAGTSQETQYF. The DNA of the CDR3 is TGTGCCATCAGTGAGGACAGGGCCGGAACCTCACAAGAGACCCAGTACTTC. The chain links TRBV10-3 to TRBJ2-5; 7 bases are a match to TRBD1. Trimming took 2 bases from V and 2 from J; bases not matched to a gene: 11. Germline V CDR1 and CDR2: ENHRY, SYGVKD. CDR3 length equals 17 residues.

The chain couples TRBV4-3 to TRBJ2-5, with D perhaps matching TRBD2 (7 bases). This CDR3 has 17 amino acids. V dropped 4 bases and J dropped 3 bases, with 21 bases sitting between them. Per the germline V gene, CDR1 is LGHNA and CDR2 is YSLEER. CDR3 amino acids: CASSRGGYREGEETQYF. In nucleotides, the CDR3 is TGCGCCAGCAGCCGCGGGGGCTACAGGGAAGGGGAAGAGACCCAGTACTTC.

The rearrangement links TRBV11-2 to TRBJ2-7; D is undetermined. The CDR3 consists of 14 residues. Trimming took 1 base from V and 1 from J, leaving 8 bases between them. Germline assignment: CDR1 SGHAT and CDR2 FQNNGV. CDR3 amino acids: CASSLASRSYEQYF. The DNA of the CDR3 is TGTGCCAGCAGCTTAGCGAGCAGATCCTACGAGCAGTACTTC.

CDR3 nucleotides: TGTGCCAGCGGGGCGTCGTACGGATCCTACAATGAGCAGTTCTTC. Its protein is CASGASYGSYNEQFF. V is TRBV2 and J is TRBJ2-1; the D gene is possibly TRBD1 (5 bases). The germline CDR1 and CDR2 sequences are SNHLY and FYNNEI. V lost 8 bases and J lost 1, with 15 bases in between. The CDR3 consists of 15 residues.

V gene TRBV18 combines with J gene TRBJ1-1; 7 nucleotides agree with TRBD1. The CDR3 is 15 amino acids. The V gene's germline CDR1 is KGHSH and CDR2 LQKENI. J gave up 1 base and V 3 bases, and 5 bases lay outside the gene matches. Here the CDR3 DNA reads TGTGCCAGCTCACCCCGGGACAGTTCGAACACTGAAGCTTTCTTT. This codes for CASSPRDSSNTEAFF.

The V gene is TRBV11-2, the J gene TRBJ1-1; tentative D call: TRBD1 (6 bases). From germline, CDR1 is SGHAT and CDR2 FQNNGV. The V end lost 5 bases, the J end lost 8 bases, and 6 bases lay between the germline ends. This CDR3 has 10 residues. The CDR3: CASSGTEAFF. The CDR3 DNA follows: TGTGCCAGCAGCGGGACAGAAGCTTTCTTT.

J is TRBJ1-3 and V is TRBV9; 7 bases map to TRBD1. The trim removed 3 bases at V and 0 bases at J, leaving 9 bases unmatched. Germline CDR1 reads SGDLS; CDR2 reads YYNGEE. The CDR3 has 17 amino acids. CDR3 coding DNA: TGTGCCAGCAGCGCCTCCCCTGGGACAGTCTCTGGAAACACCATATATTTT. It yields the protein CASSASPGTVSGNTIYF.

The chain couples TRBV28 to TRBJ1-1; 10 bases are a match to TRBD1. V dropped 4 bases and J dropped 4; count of bases not matched to a gene: 3. The germline gives CDR1 MDHEN, CDR2 SYDVKM. The CDR3 loop spans 14 amino acids. In DNA, the CDR3 is TGTGCCAGCAGTTGGGACAGGGGCCTCACTGAAGCTTTCTTT. This translates into CASSWDRGLTEAFF.

The rearrangement links TRBV4-3 to TRBJ1-5; the D is unclear. The germline CDR1 and CDR2 sequences are LGHNA and YSLEER. The CDR3 is 16 residues long. Trimming left V 1 base short and J 4 bases short, with 14 bases between. The CDR3: CASSQGRHRGNQPQHF. CDR3 DNA sequence: TGCGCCAGCAGCCAAGGCCGCCACCGGGGTAATCAGCCCCAGCATTTT.

The rearrangement joins TRBV11-2 to TRBJ2-1, with TRBD2 identical over 10 bases. This CDR3 is 17 amino acids long. Trimming removed 6 bases from V and 4 bases from J; junction bases left unmatched: 12. CDR1 is SGHAT, CDR2 FQNNGV, per germline. The CDR3 protein is CASRGIAGGRGYNEQFF. In DNA, the CDR3 is TGTGCCAGCAGAGGGATAGCGGGAGGAAGGGGTTACAATGAGCAGTTCTTC. Based on the CDR3 plus reference TRBV11-2 and TRBJ2-1, the full variable domain is EAGVAQSPRYKIIEKRQSVAFWCNPISGHATLYWYQQILGQGPKLLIQFQNNGVVDDSQLPKDRFSAERLKGVDSTLKIQPAKLEDSAVYLCASRGIAGGRGYNEQFFGPGTRLTVL.

The chain is built from TRBV5-8 and TRBJ2-7, with D possibly matching TRBD1 (6 bases). Germline V gene sequence: CDR1 SGHTS, CDR2 YDEGEE. Trimming left V 0 bases short and J 6 bases short, with 16 bases between. This CDR3 comprises 15 residues. CDR3 sequence: CASSLGTITRGEQYF. DNA for the CDR3: TGTGCCAGCAGCTTGGGTACAATAACCAGGGGCGAGCAGTACTTC.

This sequence joins TRBV27 and TRBJ1-1, with TRBD1 matching 7 bases. Germline CDR1 reads MNHEY; CDR2 reads SMNVEV (reference sequence). V dropped 0 bases and J dropped 0; count of bases not matched to a gene: 10. The CDR3 runs 18 residues. The CDR3 sequence is CASSLSPGTALMNTEAFF. The CDR3 bases are TGTGCCAGCAGTTTATCTCCCGGGACAGCTCTGATGAACACTGAAGCTTTCTTT.

The chain's CDR3 is CASSYSSGSFSYEQYF. The DNA of the CDR3 is TGTGCCAGCAGTTACTCGTCGGGTTCCTTCTCCTACGAGCAGTACTTC. V usage is TRBV6-5 and J usage is TRBJ2-7, with D uncertain. CDR1 and CDR2 from the germline V gene are MNHEY and SVGAGI. The CDR3 length is 16 residues. V was shortened by 0 bases and J by 0 bases, with 12 bases between the two germline ends.

This chain joins TRBV9 and TRBJ1-2; perhaps TRBD1 as D (5 bases). V was cut by 3 bases and J by 2 bases, with 11 bases left in between. CDR1 and CDR2 (germline): SGDLS, YYNGEE. This CDR3 is built from 14 residues. DNA for the CDR3: TGTGCCAGCAGCGCTGGGGGAGGGAACTATGGCTACACCTTC. Residues: CASSAGGGNYGYTF. The full variable domain, with the rest looked up from reference TRBV9 and TRBJ1-2, is DSGVTQTPKHLITATGQRVTLRCSPRSGDLSVYWYQQSLDQGLQFLIQYYNGEERAKGNILERFSAQQFPDLHSELNLSSLELGDSALYFCASSAGGGNYGYTFGSGTRLTVV.

CDR3 loop: CASSPEGLWPEAFF. CDR3 nucleotide sequence: TGTGCCAGCAGCCCGGAGGGGTTGTGGCCTGAAGCTTTCTTT. The chain recombines TRBV9 with TRBJ1-1; possible D gene TRBD1, 5 bases. Trimming left V 4 bases short and J 6 bases short, with 16 bases between. The CDR3 length is 14 residues. Germline lookup yields CDR1 SGDLS and CDR2 YYNGEE.

The genes are TRBV5-6 and TRBJ2-7; D is uncertain. Trimming pared 1 base from V and 3 bases from J, leaving 8 bases between. CDR3 length: 13 residues. The germline CDR1 and CDR2 sequences are SGHDT and YYEEEE. CDR3 loop: CASSLSSNYEQYF. CDR3 in DNA: TGTGCCAGCAGCTTGTCTTCCAACTACGAGCAGTACTTC.

The chain joins TRBV7-6 to TRBJ2-3; possible D gene TRBD2, 6 bases. From germline, CDR1 is SGHVS and CDR2 FNYEAQ. V gave up 5 bases and J gave up 3 bases, with 12 bases separating them. The CDR3 contains 14 residues. This CDR3 is CASSNLASTDTQYF. CDR3 nucleotides: TGTGCCAGCAGCAACCTAGCGTCAACAGATACGCAGTATTTT.

This clone was recorded only once. The J gene is TRBJ2-2, the V gene TRBV7-3, with 8 bases matching TRBD2. Germline-derived CDR1 and CDR2 are SGHTA and FQGTGA. V dropped 5 bases and J dropped 4; count of bases not matched to a gene: 6. The CDR3 totals 15 residues. CDR3 sequence reads: CASSLGLAGTGELFF. The CDR3 nucleotides are TGTGCCAGCAGCCTGGGGCTAGCGGGCACCGGGGAGCTGTTTTTT.

The chain employs TRBV27 and TRBJ1-2; D possibly corresponds to TRBD1 (6 bases). V lost 7 bases to trimming and J lost 5 bases, with 20 bases between them. This CDR3 is built from 15 residues. CDR1 is MNHEY, CDR2 SMNVEV, per germline (reference sequence). For the CDR3, the DNA is TGTGCCAGCAACTCCTTCGGACAGAGGGATTATGGCTACACCTTC. Its translation is CASNSFGQRDYGYTF.

This chain connects TRBV27 to TRBJ2-1, with D hard to call. CDR1 is MNHEY and CDR2 is SMNVEV in the germline V gene (reference sequence). Trimming left V 2 bases short and J 5 bases short, with 7 bases between. The CDR3 has 13 amino acids. The CDR3 bases are TGTGCCAGCAGTTTAGTGCGGAACAATGAGCAGTTCTTC. Protein product: CASSLVRNNEQFF.

This sequence joins TRBV10-2 and TRBJ1-2, with a tentative D call TRBD1 (5 bases). V was cut by 2 bases and J by 4 bases, with 17 bases left in between. The CDR3 consists of 16 residues. The germline CDR1 and CDR2 sequences are WSHSY and SAAADI. CDR3: CASSEPNSRVPYGYTF. The CDR3 coding sequence is TGCGCCAGCAGTGAGCCCAATTCCAGGGTCCCCTATGGCTACACCTTC.

The J gene is TRBJ1-1, the V gene TRBV27, with no clear D. This CDR3 is built from 15 residues. Germline CDR1 and CDR2: MNHEY and SMNVEV (reference sequence). With 2 bases removed from V and 4 bases from J, the gap between germline ends came to 14 bases. CDR3 region: CASSLSEGSGTEAFF. The CDR3 DNA sequence: TGTGCCAGCAGTTTAAGCGAGGGATCCGGCACTGAAGCTTTCTTT.

The gene calls are TRBV30 and TRBJ2-7, with a tentative D call TRBD2 (7 bases). V dropped 6 bases and J dropped 2 bases, with 11 bases sitting between them. Germline V CDR1 and CDR2: GTSNPN, SVGIG (reference sequence). CDR3 length: 12 residues. CDR3 in amino acids: CACHGGPYEQYF. CDR3 bases: TGTGCCTGCCACGGGGGGCCCTACGAGCAGTACTTC.

CDR3 nucleotides: TGTGCCAGCAGTGAAAAACACAGGGGAGCCGAGCAGTACTTC. This translates into CASSEKHRGAEQYF. The genes are TRBV25-1 and TRBJ2-7; 7 bases match TRBD1. CDR3 length: 14 residues. In germline, CDR1 is MGHDK, CDR2 SYGVNS. The ends lost 2 bases at V and 6 bases at J; junction bases unmatched: 7.

The chain links TRBV6-1 to TRBJ1-1; TRBD1 matches 7 bases. Germline loops: CDR1 MNHNS, CDR2 SASEGT. The CDR3 length is 15 residues. Trimming at V came to 5 bases and at J to 0 bases, leaving 6 bases not matched to a gene. The CDR3 DNA sequence: TGTGCCAGCAGTTTTGACAGGGATTTGAACACTGAAGCTTTCTTT. Amino acid sequence: CASSFDRDLNTEAFF.

This clone showed up just once. The chain joins TRBV28 to TRBJ2-1; 8 positions match TRBD2. This CDR3 has 16 residues. Germline V gene lookup returns CDR1 MDHEN and CDR2 SYDVKM. V shed 5 bases, J shed 8 bases, and the junction held 14 bases outside the gene matches. CDR3 nucleotide sequence: TGTGCCAGCAGTACCCGCAGGGAGCGGGAGAGGGATGAGCAGTTCTTC. Protein: CASSTRRERERDEQFF. The entire variable domain, with the rest obtained from reference TRBV28 and TRBJ2-1, is as follows: DVKVTQSSRYLVKRTGEKVFLECVQDMDHENMFWYRQDPGLGLRLIYFSYDVKMKEKGDIPEGYSVSREKKERFSLILESASTNQTSMYLCASSTRRERERDEQFFGPGTRLTVL.

The chain links TRBV4-3 to TRBJ2-5; D is perhaps TRBD2 (5 bases). V lost 0 bases, J lost 6 bases, and 11 bases lay in between. Per germline, CDR1 LGHNA and CDR2 YSLEER. The CDR3 has 14 amino acids. CDR3 nucleotide sequence: TGCGCCAGCAGCCAAGATCGAGGACTCCAGACCCAGTACTTC. Encoded protein: CASSQDRGLQTQYF.

CDR3 residues: CASSFDTLQETQYF. DNA of the CDR3: TGTGCCAGCAGTTTCGATACCCTCCAAGAGACCCAGTACTTC. The rearrangement uses TRBV28 and TRBJ2-5; no clear D. CDR3 length equals 14 residues. Trimming cost V 3 bases and J 1 base, with 9 bases left between them. The germline gives CDR1 MDHEN, CDR2 SYDVKM.

The chain recombines TRBV27 with TRBJ1-2; D unclear. Trimming removed 2 bases from V and 4 bases from J, with 11 bases in between. Germline V gives CDR1 MNHEY, CDR2 SMNVEV (reference sequence). The CDR3 loop spans 14 amino acids. The chain's CDR3 is CASSLNPGTYGYTF. The CDR3 coding sequence is TGTGCCAGCAGTTTAAATCCGGGAACCTATGGCTACACCTTC.